This T cell receptor (beta chain) is from a study of cytomegalovirus exposure and HLA in healthy donors. Points from the study as a whole: Presence/absence analyses assumed roughly uniform sequencing depth across donors. In a later analysis, several top co-occurrence clusters appeared linked to parvovirus B19, influenza, CMV and Epstein-Barr virus. A later analysis reportedly identified an Asian-associated ancestry cluster as carrying fewer N-insertions than the roughly 700-donor mean.

Concerning this clone: The antigen is unknown.

CDR1 and CDR2 (germline): MNHEY, SMNVEV (reference sequence). V was shortened by 7 bases and J by 4 bases, with 17 bases between the two germline ends. The CDR3 loop spans 16 amino acids. A multiplex PCR was run with 60 Vbeta primers and 13 Jbeta primers. TCRdb's table, derived via immunoSEQ multiplex PCR, lists solely in-frame clones and lacks some. The sample consists of under 200,000 clones, about 72% of them appearing once. Sequenced sample: PBMCs. This receptor was obtained from a man between 60 and 75 years old in good health and CMV-seronegative. V usage is TRBV27 and J usage is TRBJ1-6; D is uncertain. CDR3 nucleotides: TGTGCCAGCATCAAGATAGGAGCCGAATATAATTCACCCCTCCACTTT. It codes for CASIKIGAEYNSPLHF.